Listed below are T cell receptor beta chains from one sample, sequenced in a study of OX40 agonist ivuxolimab in advanced cancers. TCRdb keeps only in-frame clones here, not all; method: immunoSEQ multiplex PCR. The data show 50,000 to 70,000 clones, around 90% seen once. The sample was CD4+ or CD8+ T cells sorted from blood, taken in a trial of the OX40 agonist ivuxolimab. The source is an adult with an advanced solid tumor such as melanoma, head and neck, liver or kidney cancer. The CDR3 runs from the conserved cysteine through the conserved F or W. The order of the fields is clone size, V gene, J gene, D gene, CDR3 DNA, CDR3 protein. D genes are given only for firm matches. Size is omitted from some rows. Given values are once, few, many or a class for expanded clones.

size: once
V: TRBV6-1
J: TRBJ2-3
D: NA
DNA: TGTGCCAGCAGTGACCCGGCACCGCAGTATTTT
CDR3: CASSDPAPQYF

size: NA
V: TRBV19
J: TRBJ1-5
D: TRBD1
DNA: TGTGCCAGTAGTATCGACAGGGGAAATCAGCCCCAGCATTTT
CDR3: CASSIDRGNQPQHF

size: NA
V: TRBV7-9
J: TRBJ1-5
D: NA
DNA: TGTGCCAGCAGCTTGGGGCAGGGAAATCAGCCCCAGCATTTT
CDR3: CASSLGQGNQPQHF

size: NA
V: TRBV5-1
J: TRBJ2-1
D: NA
DNA: TGCGCCAGCAGCTCGGGTGGCGGTAGCTCCTACAATGAGCAGTTCTTC
CDR3: CASSSGGGSSYNEQFF

size: once
V: TRBV6-5
J: TRBJ2-7
D: NA
DNA: TGTGCCAGCCGCGGAGGAGGGACCGGCGAGCAGTACTTC
CDR3: CASRGGGTGEQYF

size: NA
V: TRBV11-3
J: TRBJ2-3
D: TRBD2
DNA: TGTGCCAGCAGCTTTAGGCTAGCGGGAGCGTCAGATACGCAGTATTTT
CDR3: CASSFRLAGASDTQYF

size: NA
V: TRBV7-9
J: TRBJ2-7
D: TRBD2
DNA: TGTGCCAGCAGCTCCTGGACTAGCGGGAACAAACTAACCTACGGCGAGCAGTACTTC
CDR3: CASSSWTSGNKLTYGEQYF

size: NA
V: TRBV12-5
J: TRBJ2-5
D: TRBD1
DNA: TGTGCTTCCGCCCCTACAGGGGTCGTGGAGACCCAGTACTTC
CDR3: CASAPTGVVETQYF

size: NA
V: TRBV2
J: TRBJ1-5
D: NA
DNA: TGTGCCAGCAGGGAACGTCAGAATAGCAATCAGCCCCAGCATTTT
CDR3: CASRERQNSNQPQHF

size: NA
V: TRBV6-4
J: TRBJ1-2
D: TRBD1
DNA: TGTGCCAGCAGTGAGGAGGACAGGGGATATGGCTACACCTTC
CDR3: CASSEEDRGYGYTF

size: NA
V: TRBV7-2
J: TRBJ1-4
D: TRBD1
DNA: TGTGCCAGCAGCTTCCAGACAGGGGGCAATGAAAAACTGTTTTTT
CDR3: CASSFQTGGNEKLFF

size: NA
V: TRBV4-2
J: TRBJ2-5
D: NA
DNA: TGTGCCAGCAGCCAGGAAGAAGAGACCCAGTACTTC
CDR3: CASSQEEETQYF

size: NA
V: TRBV6-1
J: TRBJ1-1
D: NA
DNA: TGTGCCAGCAGTGAAGGGGGGGCAGGGAGAGCTGAAGCTTTCTTT
CDR3: CASSEGGAGRAEAFF

size: NA
V: TRBV15
J: TRBJ1-2
D: NA
DNA: TGTGCCACCAGCAGCCCCGACCTTAACTATGGCTACACCTTC
CDR3: CATSSPDLNYGYTF

size: NA
V: TRBV19
J: TRBJ1-1
D: NA
DNA: TGTGCCAGTAGCGGAAAAGGGGTCATGAACACTGAAGCTTTCTTT
CDR3: CASSGKGVMNTEAFF

size: NA
V: TRBV6-6
J: TRBJ2-7
D: TRBD1
DNA: TGTGCCAGCAGTGACAGGGCCCTTGCCCCCTACGAGCAGTACTTC
CDR3: CASSDRALAPYEQYF

size: NA
V: TRBV5-1
J: TRBJ2-3
D: NA
DNA: TGCGCCAGCAGCTACTGGGACTCTGGGGCCACAGATACGCAGTATTTT
CDR3: CASSYWDSGATDTQYF

size: NA
V: TRBV19
J: TRBJ1-1
D: NA
DNA: TGTGCCAGTAGTATAGTTTTCGTCGGAAGGACTGAAGCTTTCTTT
CDR3: CASSIVFVGRTEAFF

size: NA
V: TRBV21-1
J: TRBJ2-7
D: NA
DNA: TGTGCCAGCAGCAATGTTGTAACTAGCGGGAGGGGCTACGAGCAGTACTTC
CDR3: CASSNVVTSGRGYEQYF

size: NA
V: TRBV11-3
J: TRBJ2-1
D: NA
DNA: TGTGCCAGCAGCTCGCGTGGGTACAATGAGCAGTTCTTC
CDR3: CASSSRGYNEQFF

size: NA
V: TRBV6-1
J: TRBJ2-7
D: NA
DNA: TGTGCCAGCAGTGAAGGGAGGGAGTCCGCCTACGAGCAGTACTTC
CDR3: CASSEGRESAYEQYF

size: NA
V: TRBV18
J: TRBJ1-2
D: TRBD1
DNA: TGTGCCAGCTCACCGCTAACAGGGGGAGTATGGAATGGCTACACCTTC
CDR3: CASSPLTGGVWNGYTF

size: NA
V: TRBV27
J: TRBJ2-7
D: NA
DNA: TGTGCCAGCAGCCTATCTTACACTGGATCCTACGAGCAGTACTTC
CDR3: CASSLSYTGSYEQYF

size: NA
V: TRBV2
J: TRBJ2-3
D: TRBD2
DNA: TGTGCCAGCAGCCGAAGCGGGGGGGTTACAGATACGCAGTATTTT
CDR3: CASSRSGGVTDTQYF

size: NA
V: TRBV7-6
J: TRBJ2-2
D: TRBD1
DNA: TGTGCCAGCAGCTTCGCAGGACAGGGCTTTAACACCGGGGAGCTGTTTTTT
CDR3: CASSFAGQGFNTGELFF

size: NA
V: TRBV19
J: TRBJ2-6
D: TRBD1
DNA: TGTGCCAGTAGAATATGGGACAGCTCTGGGGCCAACGTCCTGACTTTC
CDR3: CASRIWDSSGANVLTF

size: NA
V: TRBV7-9
J: TRBJ2-7
D: NA
DNA: TGTGCCAGCAGCTTAGCGTACCGCAGGGTCAACGAGCAGTACTTC
CDR3: CASSLAYRRVNEQYF

size: NA
V: TRBV5-4
J: TRBJ2-1
D: NA
DNA: TGTGCCAGCAGCTTGGGGTGGGAGCAGTTCTTC
CDR3: CASSLGWEQFF

size: NA
V: TRBV5-1
J: TRBJ2-1
D: NA
DNA: TGCGCCAGCACTAGTAGGATTGGCGGTCCCTACAATGAGCAGTTCTTC
CDR3: CASTSRIGGPYNEQFF

size: NA
V: TRBV30
J: TRBJ2-5
D: TRBD2
DNA: TGTGCCTGGAGCATAAAGGGAGGGCCAGGGGAGACCCAGTACTTC
CDR3: CAWSIKGGPGETQYF

size: NA
V: TRBV9
J: TRBJ2-1
D: NA
DNA: TGTGCCAGCAGCGGTTATGACCCCTCCTACAATGAGCAGTTCTTC
CDR3: CASSGYDPSYNEQFF

size: NA
V: TRBV5-1
J: TRBJ2-2
D: TRBD2
DNA: TGCGCCAGCAGCCTTAGCGGGTTAAACACCGGGGAGCTGTTTTTT
CDR3: CASSLSGLNTGELFF

size: NA
V: TRBV9
J: TRBJ2-7
D: TRBD2
DNA: TGTGCCAGCAGCGTGGGTAGCGGGGGGACCTACGAGCAGTACTTC
CDR3: CASSVGSGGTYEQYF

size: NA
V: TRBV5-4
J: TRBJ1-2
D: NA
DNA: TGTGCCAGCAGCCAAGGAGGGATCGATGGCTACACCTTC
CDR3: CASSQGGIDGYTF

size: once
V: TRBV5-4
J: TRBJ2-2
D: TRBD2
DNA: TGTGCCAGCAGTCCGGGACTAGCGGGAGGGTTGTACACCGGGGAGCTGTTTTTT
CDR3: CASSPGLAGGLYTGELFF

size: NA
V: TRBV6-6
J: TRBJ1-2
D: NA
DNA: TGTGCCAGCACCGACCGGGACGGTCAGCATGGCTACACCTTC
CDR3: CASTDRDGQHGYTF

size: NA
V: TRBV18
J: TRBJ2-7
D: NA
DNA: TGTGCCAGCTCACCACCTTCGACAGCCGGGTGGAACGAGCAGTACTTC
CDR3: CASSPPSTAGWNEQYF

size: once
V: TRBV7-6
J: TRBJ2-3
D: TRBD2
DNA: TGTGCCAGCAGCCCACTCGGGGGGGCGGAGGGAGATACGCAGTATTTT
CDR3: CASSPLGGAEGDTQYF

size: NA
V: TRBV9
J: TRBJ1-5
D: NA
DNA: TGTGCCAGCAGCGTAGGGGAATCGATTGGCCAGCCCCAGCATTTT
CDR3: CASSVGESIGQPQHF

size: NA
V: TRBV30
J: TRBJ1-4
D: NA
DNA: TGTGCCTGGAGTGTACCAGGCGCCGGAGGAGAAAAACTGTTTTTT
CDR3: CAWSVPGAGGEKLFF

size: NA
V: TRBV25-1
J: TRBJ2-3
D: TRBD2
DNA: TGTGCCAGCAGTTCCAGACTAGCGGAAAGCACAGATACGCAGTATTTT
CDR3: CASSSRLAESTDTQYF

size: once
V: TRBV4-2
J: TRBJ1-2
D: NA
DNA: TGTGCCAGCAGCCAGGGGATCGGGGAGGTGAGTGGCTACACCTTC
CDR3: CASSQGIGEVSGYTF

size: NA
V: TRBV7-6
J: TRBJ2-7
D: NA
DNA: TGTGCCAGCAGCACCCCAGGACAGAACGAGCAGTACTTC
CDR3: CASSTPGQNEQYF

size: NA
V: TRBV2
J: TRBJ2-1
D: NA
DNA: TGTGCCAGCAGTGGAGTGCTAAGGCGGGGAGCAGAGGAACAACAGTTCTTC
CDR3: CASSGVLRRGAEEQQFF

size: NA
V: TRBV11-3
J: TRBJ2-5
D: NA
DNA: TGTGCCAGCAGCTTAGCGCAGGACCAGACCCAGTACTTC
CDR3: CASSLAQDQTQYF

size: NA
V: TRBV7-2
J: TRBJ1-4
D: NA
DNA: TGTGCCAGCAGCTTAGTTAGCAGCGCAACTAATGAAAAACTGTTTTTT
CDR3: CASSLVSSATNEKLFF

size: NA
V: TRBV25-1
J: TRBJ1-1
D: NA
DNA: TGTGCCAGCAGTTCGATCCAACAGGATTTAACTGAAGCTTTCTTT
CDR3: CASSSIQQDLTEAFF

size: once
V: TRBV6-1
J: TRBJ1-1
D: NA
DNA: TGTGCCAGCAGTGAAGGGGGGCTGAACACTGAAGCTTTCTTT
CDR3: CASSEGGLNTEAFF

size: NA
V: TRBV11-2
J: TRBJ2-7
D: NA
DNA: TGTGCCAGCAGCTTAGAGGGGCAGGAGCCTTACTACGAGCAGTACTTC
CDR3: CASSLEGQEPYYEQYF

size: NA
V: TRBV5-5
J: TRBJ2-2
D: TRBD1
DNA: TGTGCCAGCAGCTCCACGACAGGGGCCACCGGGGAGCTGTTTTTT
CDR3: CASSSTTGATGELFF